The entry below gives a single T cell receptor (beta chain) sequence along with its context. The target antigen is unknown. The data stem from a study of T cell responses to AZD1222 COVID-19 vaccine. In the study overall: Recipients boosted at about 4 weeks or about 12 weeks are pooled. Study-level results: White British people made up most donors, females outnumbered males, and clonal diversity was possibly underestimated.

The CDR3 runs to 15 residues. Germline V lookup: CDR1 SEHNR, CDR2 FQNEAQ (reference sequence). V lost 2 bases, J lost 0 bases, and 8 bases lay in between. Clones were sequenced by immunoSEQ multiplex PCR, and TCRdb holds only the in-frame ones, with some missing. The sample holds 65,000 to 80,000 clones, about nine tenths seen once. The TCR sequence derives from an adult in good health. Material: peripheral blood, obtained on day 0 of AZD1222 vaccination. The chain is built from TRBV7-9 and TRBJ2-1; unclear D gene. CDR3 DNA sequence: TGTGCCAGCAGCTTACGATCCTTCTCCTACAATGAGCAGTTCTTC. This gives the protein CASSLRSFSYNEQFF.